Below are 10 T cell receptor beta chains sequenced from a single sample in a study of OX40 agonist ivuxolimab in advanced cancers. Sequencing used immunoSEQ multiplex PCR; TCRdb keeps in-frame clones, though not all of them. This repertoire shows approximately 67,000 clones, around 84% found once; its top ten account for 2% to 2.5%. The specimen comprised CD4+ or CD8+ T cells sorted from blood, sampled in a trial of the OX40 agonist ivuxolimab. The source is an adult with an advanced solid tumor such as melanoma, head and neck, liver or kidney cancer.

This clone was recorded once. This rearrangement joins TRBV6-6 to TRBJ1-5; the D gene is possibly TRBD1 (5 bases). Germline assignment: CDR1 MNHNY and CDR2 SVGAGI (reference sequence). V shed 7 bases and J shed 1 base, with 11 bases lying between them. The CDR3 contains 14 residues. CDR3 sequence: CASTQGESNQPQHF. CDR3 in DNA: TGTGCCAGCACTCAGGGTGAGAGCAATCAGCCCCAGCATTTT.

The chain carries TRBV7-3 and TRBJ1-1, with 7 bases lining up with TRBD1. Losses at the gene ends were 6 bases for V and 0 bases for J; bases not matched to a gene: 13. The germline V gene has CDR1 SGHTA and CDR2 FQGTGA. The CDR3 length is 17 residues. The CDR3 nucleotides are TGTGCCAGCAGTCCATCCGGGACAGCCTTTATGAACACTGAAGCTTTCTTT. It specifies CASSPSGTAFMNTEAFF.

V is TRBV11-2 and J is TRBJ2-5, with a possible D match to TRBD1 (6 bases). Germline values: CDR1 SGHAT, CDR2 FQNNGV. V was shortened by 5 bases and J by 5 bases, with 9 bases between the two germline ends. The CDR3 sequence is 12 residues long. Here the CDR3 reads CASSPGEETQYF. DNA of the CDR3: TGTGCCAGCAGCCCAGGGGAGGAGACCCAGTACTTC.

The V and J genes are TRBV6-6 and TRBJ1-4; D ambiguous. This CDR3 contains 13 residues. The V end lost 2 bases, the J end lost 8 bases, and 9 bases lay between the germline ends. Germline CDR1 is MNHNY and CDR2 is SVGAGI (reference sequence). This CDR3 reads CASSYRVEEKLFF. Written as DNA, the CDR3 is TGTGCCAGCAGTTACAGGGTAGAGGAAAAACTGTTTTTT.

V usage is TRBV5-4 and J usage is TRBJ1-3; D unresolved. Trimming cost V 0 bases and J 0 bases, with 4 bases left between them. The CDR3 is 14 amino acids. The germline V gene has CDR1 SGHNT and CDR2 YYREEE (reference sequence). This CDR3 is CASSLGTSGNTIYF. In nucleotides, the CDR3 is TGTGCCAGCAGCTTGGGCACCTCTGGAAACACCATATATTTT.

This clone was seen only once. This chain joins TRBV10-1 and TRBJ2-5; D possibly corresponds to TRBD1 (5 bases). Trimming took off 0 bases at V and 3 bases at J, with 8 bases between the two ends. CDR1 is WNHNN, CDR2 SYGVQD, per germline (reference sequence). There are 14 residues in the CDR3. CDR3 region: CASSESGQKETQYF. DNA for the CDR3: TGCGCCAGCAGTGAGTCGGGGCAGAAAGAGACCCAGTACTTC.

The chain recombines TRBV7-2 with TRBJ2-7; 8 nucleotides match TRBD1. V gave up 2 bases and J gave up 6 bases; unmatched junction bases: 6. The CDR3 has 14 residues. Germline V lookup: CDR1 SGHTA, CDR2 FQGNSA. CDR3 in amino acids: CASSLMVTGGEQYF. Written as DNA, the CDR3 is TGTGCCAGCAGCTTAATGGTCACAGGGGGCGAGCAGTACTTC.

Comment on this clone: Germline and junction disagree at one end, which may indicate a read error. Additional DNA sequences in this sample encode the identical CDR3. The chain uses TRBV11-2 and TRBJ2-5; D may be TRBD1 (6 bases). CDR1 SGHAT and CDR2 FQNNGV come from the germline V gene. The CDR3 is made up of 14 amino acids. The CDR3 DNA is TGCGCCAGCAGCTTAGGACAGATACAAGAGACCCAGTACTTC. Protein: CASSLGQIQETQYF.

Only one count was recorded for this clone. The CDR3: CASSERGRVDGYTF. The CDR3 nucleotides read TGTGCCAGCAGTGAAAGGGGCAGGGTGGATGGCTACACCTTC. This chain uses TRBV6-1 with TRBJ1-2, with a weak D call TRBD1 (5 bases). The CDR3 consists of 14 residues. The V and J ends lost 2 bases and 6 bases respectively, with 13 bases between them. Germline V gene lookup returns CDR1 MNHNS and CDR2 SASEGT.

As regards this clone: The sample carries other DNA sequences with the same CDR3. The rearrangement uses TRBV6-6 and TRBJ1-4; the D is unclear. V gave up 2 bases and J gave up 0 bases, with 10 bases separating them. Germline V gene sequence: CDR1 MNHNY, CDR2 SVGAGI (reference sequence). There are 16 residues in the CDR3. CDR3 in DNA: TGTGCCAGCAGTTACCCTACGGCTGCAACTAATGAAAAACTGTTTTTT. Encoded protein: CASSYPTAATNEKLFF.